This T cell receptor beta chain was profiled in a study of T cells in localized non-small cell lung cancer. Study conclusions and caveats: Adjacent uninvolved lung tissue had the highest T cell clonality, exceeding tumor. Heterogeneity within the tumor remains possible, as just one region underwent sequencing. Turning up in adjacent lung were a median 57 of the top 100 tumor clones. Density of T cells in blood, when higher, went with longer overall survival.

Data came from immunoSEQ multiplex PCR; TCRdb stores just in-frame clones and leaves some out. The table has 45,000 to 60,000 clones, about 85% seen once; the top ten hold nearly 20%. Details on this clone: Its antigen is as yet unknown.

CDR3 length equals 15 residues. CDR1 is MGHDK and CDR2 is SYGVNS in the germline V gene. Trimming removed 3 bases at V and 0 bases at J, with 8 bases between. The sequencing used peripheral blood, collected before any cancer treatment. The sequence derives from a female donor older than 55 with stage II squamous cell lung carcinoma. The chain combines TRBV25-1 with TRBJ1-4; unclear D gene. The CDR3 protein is CASSEGWATNEKLFF. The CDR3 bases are TGTGCCAGCAGTGAGGGGTGGGCAACTAATGAAAAACTGTTTTTT.